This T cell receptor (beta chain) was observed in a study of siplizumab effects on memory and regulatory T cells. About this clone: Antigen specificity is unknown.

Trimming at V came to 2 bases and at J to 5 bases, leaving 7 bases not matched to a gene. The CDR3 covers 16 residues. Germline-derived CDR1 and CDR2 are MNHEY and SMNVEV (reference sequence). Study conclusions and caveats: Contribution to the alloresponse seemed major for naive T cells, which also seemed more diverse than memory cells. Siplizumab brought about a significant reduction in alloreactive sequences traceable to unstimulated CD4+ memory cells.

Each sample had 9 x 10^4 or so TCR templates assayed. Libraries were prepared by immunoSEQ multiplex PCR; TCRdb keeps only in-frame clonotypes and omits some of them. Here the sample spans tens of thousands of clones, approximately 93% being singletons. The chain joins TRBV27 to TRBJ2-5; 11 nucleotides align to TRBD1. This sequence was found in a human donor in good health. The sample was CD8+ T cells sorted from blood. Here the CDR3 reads CASSLRRTGGYETQYF. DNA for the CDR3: TGTGCCAGCAGTTTAAGAAGGACAGGGGGCTATGAGACCCAGTACTTC.